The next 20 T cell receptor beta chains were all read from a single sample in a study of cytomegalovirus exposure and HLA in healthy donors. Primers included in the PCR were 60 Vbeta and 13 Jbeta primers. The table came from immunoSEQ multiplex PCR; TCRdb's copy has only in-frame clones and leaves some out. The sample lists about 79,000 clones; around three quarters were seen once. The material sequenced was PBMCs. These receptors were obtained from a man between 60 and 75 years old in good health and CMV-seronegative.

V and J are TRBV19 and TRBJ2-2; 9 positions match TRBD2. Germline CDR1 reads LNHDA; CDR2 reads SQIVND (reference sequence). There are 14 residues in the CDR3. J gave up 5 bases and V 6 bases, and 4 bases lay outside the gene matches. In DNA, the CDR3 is TGTGCCAGTAGCCGACTAGCGGATACCGGGGAGCTGTTTTTT. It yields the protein CASSRLADTGELFF.

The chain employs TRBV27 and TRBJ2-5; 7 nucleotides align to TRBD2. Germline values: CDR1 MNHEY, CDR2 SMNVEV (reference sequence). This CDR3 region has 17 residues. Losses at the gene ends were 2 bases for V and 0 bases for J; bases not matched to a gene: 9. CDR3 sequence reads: CASSLRPAGENQETQYF. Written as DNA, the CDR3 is TGTGCCAGCAGTTTAAGGCCCGCGGGAGAAAACCAAGAGACCCAGTACTTC.

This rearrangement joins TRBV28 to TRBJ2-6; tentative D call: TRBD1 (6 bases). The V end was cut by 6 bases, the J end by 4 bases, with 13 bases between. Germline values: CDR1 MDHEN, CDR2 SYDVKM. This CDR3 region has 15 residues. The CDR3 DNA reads TGTGCCAGCAGGGCAACAGGGCCCGGGGCCAACGTCCTGACTTTC. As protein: CASRATGPGANVLTF.

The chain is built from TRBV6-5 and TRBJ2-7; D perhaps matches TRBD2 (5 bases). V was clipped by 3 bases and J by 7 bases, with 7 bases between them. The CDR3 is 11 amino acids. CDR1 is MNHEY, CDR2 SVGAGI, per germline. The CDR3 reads CASSYGGEQYF. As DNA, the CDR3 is TGTGCCAGCAGTTATGGCGGGGAGCAGTACTTC.

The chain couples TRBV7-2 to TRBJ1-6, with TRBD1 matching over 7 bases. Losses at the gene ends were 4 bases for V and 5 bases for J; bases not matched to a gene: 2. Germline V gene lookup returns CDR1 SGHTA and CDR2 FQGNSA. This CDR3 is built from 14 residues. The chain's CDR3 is CASSSTGDNSPLHF. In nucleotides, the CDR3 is TGTGCCAGCAGCTCTACAGGGGATAATTCACCCCTCCACTTT. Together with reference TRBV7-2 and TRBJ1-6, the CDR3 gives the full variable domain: GAGVSQSPSNKVTEKGKDVELRCDPISGHTALYWYRQSLGQGLEFLIYFQGNSAPDKSGLPSDRFSAERTGGSVSTLTIQRTQQEDSAVYLCASSSTGDNSPLHFGNGTRLTVT.

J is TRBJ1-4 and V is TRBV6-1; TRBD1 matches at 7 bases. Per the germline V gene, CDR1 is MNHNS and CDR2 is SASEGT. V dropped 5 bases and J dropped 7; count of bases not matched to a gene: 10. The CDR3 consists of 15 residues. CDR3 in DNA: TGTGCCAGCAGTCTACGGACAGGTTCTAGTGAAAAACTGTTTTTT. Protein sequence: CASSLRTGSSEKLFF.

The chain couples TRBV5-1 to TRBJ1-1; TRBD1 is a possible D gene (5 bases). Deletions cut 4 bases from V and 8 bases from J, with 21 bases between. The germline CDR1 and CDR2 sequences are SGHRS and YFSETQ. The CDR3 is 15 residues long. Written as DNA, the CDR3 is TGCGCCAGCAGCCCGAACTTGGGGAGGGGTTGGGAAGCTTTCTTT. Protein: CASSPNLGRGWEAFF.

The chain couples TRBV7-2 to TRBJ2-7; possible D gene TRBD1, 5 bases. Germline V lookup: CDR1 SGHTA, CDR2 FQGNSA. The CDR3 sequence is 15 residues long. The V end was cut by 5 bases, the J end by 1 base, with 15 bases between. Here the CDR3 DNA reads TGTGCCAGCAGCCCGAGCCAGACAGAGTCCTACGAGCAGTACTTC. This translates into CASSPSQTESYEQYF.

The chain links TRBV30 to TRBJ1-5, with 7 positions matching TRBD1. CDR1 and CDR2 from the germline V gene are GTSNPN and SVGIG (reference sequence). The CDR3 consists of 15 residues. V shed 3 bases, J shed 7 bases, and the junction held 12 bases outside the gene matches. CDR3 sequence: CAWRGGRGTEQPQHF. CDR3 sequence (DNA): TGTGCCTGGAGGGGGGGCAGGGGGACGGAGCAGCCCCAGCATTTT.

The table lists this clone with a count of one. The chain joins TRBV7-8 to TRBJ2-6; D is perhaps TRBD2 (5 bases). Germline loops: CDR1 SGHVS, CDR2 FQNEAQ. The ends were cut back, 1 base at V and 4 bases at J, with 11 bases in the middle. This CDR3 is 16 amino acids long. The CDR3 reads CASSLDSVWGANVLTF. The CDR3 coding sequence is TGTGCCAGCAGCTTAGATAGCGTGTGGGGGGCCAACGTCCTGACTTTC.

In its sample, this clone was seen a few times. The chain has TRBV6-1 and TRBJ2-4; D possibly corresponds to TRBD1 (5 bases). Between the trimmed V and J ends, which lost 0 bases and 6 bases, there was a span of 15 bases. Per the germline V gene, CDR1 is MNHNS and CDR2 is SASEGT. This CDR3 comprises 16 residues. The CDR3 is CASSEAIGAGRNIQYF. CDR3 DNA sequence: TGTGCCAGCAGTGAAGCGATTGGAGCAGGGCGAAACATTCAGTACTTC.

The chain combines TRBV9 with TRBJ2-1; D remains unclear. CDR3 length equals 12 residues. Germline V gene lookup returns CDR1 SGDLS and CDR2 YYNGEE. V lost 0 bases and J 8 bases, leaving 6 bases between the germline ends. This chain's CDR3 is CASSVVSHEQFF. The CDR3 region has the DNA TGTGCCAGCAGCGTAGTATCCCATGAGCAGTTCTTC.

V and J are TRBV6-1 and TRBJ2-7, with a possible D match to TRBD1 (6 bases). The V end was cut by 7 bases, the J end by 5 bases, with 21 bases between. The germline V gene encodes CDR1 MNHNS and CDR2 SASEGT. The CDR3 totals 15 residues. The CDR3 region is CASKEKAGVGDEQYF. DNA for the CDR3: TGTGCCAGCAAGGAGAAGGCAGGGGTAGGAGACGAGCAGTACTTC.

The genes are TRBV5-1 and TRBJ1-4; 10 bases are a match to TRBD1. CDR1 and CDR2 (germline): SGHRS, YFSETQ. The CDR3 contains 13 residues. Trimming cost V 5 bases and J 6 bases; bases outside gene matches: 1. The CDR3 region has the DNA TGCGCCAGCAGGACAGGGGGCGATGAAAAACTGTTTTTT. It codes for CASRTGGDEKLFF.

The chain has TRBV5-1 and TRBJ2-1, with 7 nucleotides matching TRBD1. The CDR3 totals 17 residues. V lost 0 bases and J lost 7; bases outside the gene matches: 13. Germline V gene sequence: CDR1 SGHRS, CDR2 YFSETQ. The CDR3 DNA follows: TGCGCCAGCAGCTTGGGGACGACAGGGCGGCTGAGGAATGAGCAGTTCTTC. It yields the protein CASSLGTTGRLRNEQFF.

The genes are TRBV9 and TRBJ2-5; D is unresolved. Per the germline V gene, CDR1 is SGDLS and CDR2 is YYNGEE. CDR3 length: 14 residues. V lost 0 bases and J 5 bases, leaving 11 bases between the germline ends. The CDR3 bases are TGTGCCAGCAGCGTAGGGGCAGGCAGGGAGACCCAGTACTTC. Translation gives CASSVGAGRETQYF.

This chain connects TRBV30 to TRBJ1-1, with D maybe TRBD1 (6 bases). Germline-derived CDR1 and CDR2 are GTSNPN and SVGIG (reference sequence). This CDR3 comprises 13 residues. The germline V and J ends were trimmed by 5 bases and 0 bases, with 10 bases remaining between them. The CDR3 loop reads CAWGGQLNTEAFF. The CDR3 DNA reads TGTGCCTGGGGGGGACAATTGAACACTGAAGCTTTCTTT.

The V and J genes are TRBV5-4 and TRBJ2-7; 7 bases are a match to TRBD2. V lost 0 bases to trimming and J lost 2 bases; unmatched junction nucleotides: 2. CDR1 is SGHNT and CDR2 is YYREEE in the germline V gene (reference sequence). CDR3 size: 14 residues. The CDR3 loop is CASSLAGLTYEQYF. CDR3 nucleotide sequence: TGTGCCAGCAGCTTGGCGGGACTAACCTACGAGCAGTACTTC.

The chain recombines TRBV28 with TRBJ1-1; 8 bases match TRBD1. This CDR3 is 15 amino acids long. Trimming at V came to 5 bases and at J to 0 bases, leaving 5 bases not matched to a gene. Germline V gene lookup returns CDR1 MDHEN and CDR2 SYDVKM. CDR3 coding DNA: TGTGCCAGCAGTCGACAGGGGTCACTGAACACTGAAGCTTTCTTT. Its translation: CASSRQGSLNTEAFF.

CDR3: CASSELWGLGNTEAFF. In DNA form, the CDR3 reads TGTGCCAGCAGTGAACTTTGGGGGCTTGGGAACACTGAAGCTTTCTTT. The chain joins TRBV6-1 to TRBJ1-1, with D tentatively TRBD1 (6 bases). This CDR3 has 16 residues. Germline CDR1 and CDR2: MNHNS and SASEGT. V dropped 2 bases and J dropped 1 base, with 14 bases sitting between them.